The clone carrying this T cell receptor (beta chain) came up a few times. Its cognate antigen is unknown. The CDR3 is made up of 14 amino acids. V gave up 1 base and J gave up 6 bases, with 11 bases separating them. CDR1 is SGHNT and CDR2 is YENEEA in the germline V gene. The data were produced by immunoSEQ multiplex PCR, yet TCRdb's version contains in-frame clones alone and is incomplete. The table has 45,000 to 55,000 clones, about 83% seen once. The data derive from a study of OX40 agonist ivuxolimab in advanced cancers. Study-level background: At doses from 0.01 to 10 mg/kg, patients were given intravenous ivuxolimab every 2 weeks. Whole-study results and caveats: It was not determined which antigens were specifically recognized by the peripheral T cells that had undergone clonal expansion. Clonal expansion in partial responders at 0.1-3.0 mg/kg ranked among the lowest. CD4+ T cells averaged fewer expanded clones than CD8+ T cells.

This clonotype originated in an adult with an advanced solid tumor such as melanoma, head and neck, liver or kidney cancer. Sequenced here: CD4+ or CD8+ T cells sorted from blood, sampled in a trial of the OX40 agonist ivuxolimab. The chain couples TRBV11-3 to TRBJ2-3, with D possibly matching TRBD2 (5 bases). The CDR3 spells CASSLGETTDTQYF. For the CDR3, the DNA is TGTGCCAGCAGCTTAGGGGAGACCACGGATACGCAGTATTTT.